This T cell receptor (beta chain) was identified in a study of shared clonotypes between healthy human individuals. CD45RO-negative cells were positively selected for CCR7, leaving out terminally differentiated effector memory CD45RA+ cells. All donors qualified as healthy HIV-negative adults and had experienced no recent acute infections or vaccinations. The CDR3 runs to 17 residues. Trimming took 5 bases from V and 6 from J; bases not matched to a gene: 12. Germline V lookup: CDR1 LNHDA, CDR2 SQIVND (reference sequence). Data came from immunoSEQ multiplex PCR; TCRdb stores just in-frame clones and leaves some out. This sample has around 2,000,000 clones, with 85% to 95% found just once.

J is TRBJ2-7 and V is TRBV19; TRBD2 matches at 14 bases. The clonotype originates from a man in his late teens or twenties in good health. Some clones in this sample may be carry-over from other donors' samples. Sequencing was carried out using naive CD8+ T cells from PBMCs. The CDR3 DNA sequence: TGTGCCAGTAGTCTCCAGACTAGCGGGAGGGCCGGGGGCGAGCAGTACTTC. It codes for CASSLQTSGRAGGEQYF.